The present T cell receptor (beta chain) was sequenced within a study of shared clonotypes between healthy human individuals (dated by TCRdb to 2020 to 2022). Regarding the complete study: A few men and a couple of women, aged 18 to 49 years, made up the cohort. Per donor, three plates each were used for CD4 naive and CD4 memory, two for CD8 naive, and one for CD8 memory. To increase sequencing depth and limit assay-specific biases, different laboratories used diverse techniques to prepare libraries and sequence TCR repertoires. Each donor's leukapheresis produced roughly between roughly 0.9 and 9 billion PBMCs. To estimate repertoire size and how much clonotypes are shared between individuals, the study performed deep sequencing of blood TCR repertoires from a few healthy adults.

The CDR3 spans 14 residues, from the cysteine through the phenylalanine. This entry keeps only the CDR3 DNA: 42 bases, framed from base 1. Compared with germline, V lacks 1 base and J lacks 3 bases; bases without a gene match: 4. The germline V gene (reference sequence) yields SGHNT for CDR1 and YYREEE for CDR2. The study at large found these results: Sampling was limited to blood, and TCR repertoires in tissue likely differ from TCR repertoires in blood. Compared with non-shared clonotypes, the clonotypes found in all four sorted-subset donors had higher generation probabilities. The small number of donors limited the genetic and exposure-history diversity represented. Based on pairwise subsampling, the degree of clonotype sharing among donors was expected to be affected by sequencing depth. Estimated clonotype richness was generally larger for naive than for memory subsets. Sharing across a few donors was observed for about 5% of naive CD4, over 3% of naive CD8, about 2.5% of memory CD4, and over 0.3% of memory CD8 clonotypes. Rarefaction of sorted-subset datasets indicated incomplete sequencing despite the large sequencing depth.

The donors were healthy, HIV-negative adults who had no recently reported acute infections or vaccinations. Every donor was a Caucasian adult residing in Nashville, Tennessee, USA. CD4+ T cells were enriched by magnetic negative selection; naive cells were then positively selected on CD45RA, and the negative fraction formed the memory subset. Blood was obtained by leukapheresis, after which PBMCs were separated by Ficoll-Histopaque density gradient centrifugation and cryopreserved in liquid nitrogen vapor phase. Purity and quantity of every magnetically sorted T cell population were checked by analytical flow cytometry. Genomic DNA was isolated from every sorted fraction and measured by UV absorbance on a Nanodrop 2000c. With respect to this clone: It has no known antigen specificity. Base qualities were left out, and no much larger clone turns up one base away.

Using the deep immunoSEQ assay, multiplex PCR amplified TCR CDR3 regions from genomic DNA. Genomic DNA extracted from each cell subset was distributed evenly over all wells of several immunoSEQ 96-well plates, and each plate served as one replicate. For sorted subsets, about 200 ng genomic DNA, equal to 30,000 or so T cell genomes, was loaded into each replicate PCR. Purified libraries were quantified with a Qubit 3.0 fluorometer, sized on a Bioanalyzer 2100, and re-quantified with the KAPA Library Quantification kit. Every immunoSEQ 96-well plate was sequenced on a dedicated single-read 150-cycle Illumina NextSeq 550 flow cell. For the original study's pipeline: Because only junctional sequences without quality scores were contained in the immunoSEQ output, filtering matching that applied to full-length reads could not be performed. Sequences were annotated with PyIR, a Python wrapper for IgBLAST v1.9, using IMGT germline references to assign V/J genes and CDR3. Any read was removed if the V/J assignment was weak (E-value above 1e-6), the CDR3 was missing, or the read contained stop codons, out-of-frame junctions, or ambiguous translated residues. A V3J clonotype was defined by an identical inferred V gene, J gene, and CDR3 amino acid sequence. To compute the percentage overlap between repertoires, the number of shared unique clonotypes was divided by the size of the smaller repertoire. Three approaches were used to assess repertoire richness: RTK rarefaction, the Chao1 estimator, and Recon v2.1 estimates of unobserved clonotypes. Generation probabilities were computed with OLGA for all TCRbeta clonotypes obtained by the gDNA method from several donors. What TCRdb holds here is the immuneACCESS table cut down to in-frame rearrangements. Part of the clones is not present; checked against another copy, under half of the missing clones reflect an unresolved V gene, and the others are unexplained. For V, J and clone size, that table is used; D and trimming come from the DNA. The sample table contains 2 million or so clones; only one count was recorded for about 95% of them. The top ten clonotypes cover 0.13% of the sample.

Sequenced input: naive CD4+ T cells sorted from blood. The meaning of the sample's cell subset or site label: CD45RA+ positively selected. This TCR was sampled from a man between 18 and 35 years old in good health. The chain links TRBV5-4 with TRBJ2-7; TRBD2 agrees with 7 junctional bases. Read as DNA, the sequence is TGTGCCAGCAGCTTGAAAGGGGAGGGCTACGAGCAGTACTTC. This translates into CASSLKGEGYEQYF.